This paragraph reports one TCR beta chain. Sequencing used immunoSEQ multiplex PCR; TCRdb keeps in-frame clones, though not all of them. The sample holds tens of thousands of clones; approximately 90% are singletons and the top ten take approximately 11%. The source of the sample is a study of T cell responses to AZD1222 COVID-19 vaccine. Trimming left V 7 bases short and J 5 bases short, with 21 bases between. CDR1 and CDR2 (germline): LNHNV, YYDKDF (reference sequence). CDR3 length equals 16 residues. The clonotype comes from an adult in good health. Sequenced here: peripheral blood, sampled on day 0 of AZD1222 vaccination. The chain has TRBV15 and TRBJ2-1; D gene unclear. CDR3 in DNA: TGTGCCACCACCCAAAAGGCTTGGATTGCAAACAATGAGCAGTTCTTC. As protein: CATTQKAWIANNEQFF.